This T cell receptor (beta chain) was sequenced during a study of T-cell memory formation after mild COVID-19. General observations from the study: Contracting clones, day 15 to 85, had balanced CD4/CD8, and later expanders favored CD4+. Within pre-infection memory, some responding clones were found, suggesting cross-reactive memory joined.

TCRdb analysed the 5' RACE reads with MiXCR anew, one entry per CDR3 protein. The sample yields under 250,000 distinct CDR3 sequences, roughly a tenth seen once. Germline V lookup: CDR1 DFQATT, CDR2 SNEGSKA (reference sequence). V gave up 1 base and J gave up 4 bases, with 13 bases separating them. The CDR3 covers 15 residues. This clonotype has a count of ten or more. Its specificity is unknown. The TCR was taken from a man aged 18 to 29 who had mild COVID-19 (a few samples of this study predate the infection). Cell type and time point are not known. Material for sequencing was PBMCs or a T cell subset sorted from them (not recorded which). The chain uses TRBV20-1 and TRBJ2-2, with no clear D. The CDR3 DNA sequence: TGCAGTGCTAGAGTCCCCAATACCCCCACCGGGGAGCTGTTTTTT. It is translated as CSARVPNTPTGELFF.